This TCR beta chain was documented in a study of blood T cell repertoires in COVID-19. In the study overall: Collection of acute and convalescent COVID-19 samples took place in the United States, Italy and Spain. Nucleic acid was either cDNA or gDNA, and it came from T cells, B-cell-depleted T cells, or PBMCs.

The CDR3 covers 15 residues. Trimming pared 5 bases from V and 0 bases from J, leaving 11 bases between. Germline lookup yields CDR1 LGHNA and CDR2 YNFKEQ. As processed by the authors: Reference gene primer amplification gave estimated nucleated cell counts. Clones were read by immunoSEQ multiplex PCR, and TCRdb kept only the in-frame ones, dropping some. Clonal size and the V and J genes are those of that table, whereas D and trimming came from the DNA. Counted here are approximately 170,000 clones, 86% occurring once; the ten biggest clones make up under 5%. This TCR derives from a woman in her sixties or seventies with acute or convalescent COVID-19. The sequenced sample was peripheral blood. The genes are TRBV4-2 and TRBJ2-4; D possibly corresponds to TRBD1 (5 bases). This chain's CDR3 is CASSGEGVAKNIQYF. In DNA, the CDR3 is TGTGCCAGCAGCGGGGAAGGGGTAGCCAAAAACATTCAGTACTTC.